These 19 T cell receptor beta chains came from one sample sequenced in a study of blood T cell repertoires in COVID-19 (dated by TCRdb to the early 2020s). Receptor libraries were prepared by the immunoSEQ multiplex PCR assay. Here the immuneACCESS table is served through TCRdb, limited to in-frame sequences with V and J called. Missing clones are a known gap in these copies; in checked studies unresolved V genes cover under half, and the rest lacks a known reason. The sample table records 220,000 or so clones; around 89% of these occur just once. Approximately 3.5% of the sample comes from the top ten. The sample taken for sequencing was PBMCs or T cells enriched from blood (not recorded which). Source of these receptors: a young woman in a cohort exposed to, infected with or recovered from COVID-19 (not recorded which).

The V call is TRBV10-3, the J call TRBJ2-7; 9 nucleotides agree with TRBD2. The germline gives CDR1 ENHRY, CDR2 SYGVKD. This CDR3 region has 16 residues. V gave up 4 bases and J gave up 3 bases; unmatched junction bases: 10. CDR3 nucleotide sequence: TGTGCCATCAGTGTCGTACTAGCGGGTGAGGGCTACGAGCAGTACTTC. Its translation: CAISVVLAGEGYEQYF.

This clone showed up just once. The chain combines TRBV15 with TRBJ2-1; 11 bases agree with TRBD2. The germline gives CDR1 LNHNV, CDR2 YYDKDF (reference sequence). V lost 3 bases, J lost 6 bases, and 4 bases stayed unmatched. The CDR3 has 15 residues. For the CDR3, the DNA is TGTGCCACCAGCAGTGGCACTAGCGGGAGCAATGAGCAGTTCTTC. Its translation: CATSSGTSGSNEQFF.

The chain combines TRBV6-5 with TRBJ2-3, with D maybe TRBD1 (5 bases). V lost 6 bases and J lost 2, with 12 bases in between. Per germline, CDR1 MNHEY and CDR2 SVGAGI. The length of the CDR3 is 14 residues. The CDR3 region has the DNA TGTGCCAGCAGCCTAGACAGTTTCACAGATACGCAGTATTTT. The encoded protein is CASSLDSFTDTQYF.

This clone was detected only a few times. The chain combines TRBV2 with TRBJ1-1, with D hard to call. The CDR3 totals 14 residues. V dropped 0 bases and J dropped 5 bases, with 10 bases sitting between them. The V gene's germline CDR1 is SNHLY and CDR2 FYNNEI. CDR3 sequence reads: CASSEARVGTEAFF. DNA for the CDR3: TGTGCCAGCAGTGAAGCGAGGGTGGGGACTGAAGCTTTCTTT.

In DNA form, the CDR3 reads TGTGCCAGTAGTTCCGGGACAGGGCTTTCGGAGACCCAGTACTTC. It encodes CASSSGTGLSETQYF. The rearrangement links TRBV19 to TRBJ2-5; 9 bases line up with TRBD1. The CDR3 has 15 amino acids. The V gene end was trimmed by 5 bases and the J gene end by 5 bases; junction bases not matched to a gene: 9. Germline CDR1 reads LNHDA; CDR2 reads SQIVND (reference sequence).

The V and J genes are TRBV11-2 and TRBJ2-7; 8 bases map to TRBD2. The trim removed 4 bases at V and 0 bases at J, leaving 11 bases unmatched. The germline V gene has CDR1 SGHAT and CDR2 FQNNGV. The CDR3 extends over 17 amino acids. The CDR3 DNA reads TGTGCCAGCAGCTCATCGTTTAGCGGGGCATACTCCTACGAGCAGTACTTC. This gives the protein CASSSSFSGAYSYEQYF.

The chain recombines TRBV9 with TRBJ1-1; D not certain. CDR3 length: 15 amino acids. CDR1 is SGDLS and CDR2 is YYNGEE in the germline V gene. The V and J ends lost 1 base and 0 bases respectively, with 10 bases between them. The CDR3 spells CASSVIPTMNTEAFF. In DNA form, the CDR3 reads TGTGCCAGCAGCGTAATACCTACTATGAACACTGAAGCTTTCTTT.

The chain joins TRBV5-4 to TRBJ2-2; 7 bases are a match to TRBD1. The CDR3 is 17 residues long. The J segment lost 5 bases and the V segment lost 1 base, leaving 11 bases of the junction unmatched. Germline CDR1 and CDR2: SGHNT and YYREEE (reference sequence). The CDR3 loop is CASSLSWDSHLTGELFF. For the CDR3, the DNA is TGTGCCAGCAGCTTGAGTTGGGACAGTCATCTAACCGGGGAGCTGTTTTTT.

The rearrangement joins TRBV5-1 to TRBJ1-1; TRBD1 matches 8 bases. V lost 3 bases and J lost 4; bases outside the gene matches: 5. Germline CDR1 reads SGHRS; CDR2 reads YFSETQ. This CDR3 has 14 amino acids. CDR3 nucleotides: TGCGCCAGCAGCTACCTAGACAGGGGCACTGAAGCTTTCTTT. The encoded protein is CASSYLDRGTEAFF.

The chain links TRBV7-3 to TRBJ1-2; D is undetermined. The CDR3 extends over 13 amino acids. Germline CDR1 is SGHTA and CDR2 is FQGTGA. The V end lost 2 bases, the J end lost 1 base, and 5 bases lay between the germline ends. For the CDR3, the DNA is TGTGCCAGCAGCTTAGCGAATAACTATGGCTACACCTTC. This sequence encodes CASSLANNYGYTF.

The chain is built from TRBV14 and TRBJ2-7, with 11 bases identical to TRBD2. The CDR3 totals 15 residues. With 5 bases clipped from V and 3 bases from J, the junction kept 6 bases outside the gene matches. Looked up from germline, CDR1 is SGHDN and CDR2 is FVKESK. For the CDR3, the DNA is TGTGCCAGCAGCTTCCTAGCGGGAGGCCGCTACGAGCAGTACTTC. It is translated as CASSFLAGGRYEQYF.

The rearrangement joins TRBV19 to TRBJ2-3; 9 nucleotides align to TRBD1. This CDR3 comprises 14 residues. The ends lost 5 bases at V and 3 bases at J; junction bases unmatched: 3. Looked up from germline, CDR1 is LNHDA and CDR2 is SQIVND (reference sequence). CDR3 nucleotides: TGTGCCAGTAGTGCCGGGACAGGGACAGATACGCAGTATTTT. Amino acid sequence: CASSAGTGTDTQYF.

The chain combines TRBV3-1 (or the pseudogene TRBV3-2) with TRBJ2-3, with a weak D call TRBD2 (6 bases). Trimming pared 9 bases from V and 3 bases from J, leaving 16 bases between. Germline V gives CDR1 LGHDT, CDR2 YNNKEL (reference sequence). This CDR3 is built from 14 residues. This chain's CDR3 is CASDSGEDTDTQYF. The DNA of the CDR3 is TGTGCCAGTGATAGCGGAGAAGATACAGATACGCAGTATTTT.

The chain is built from TRBV24-1 and TRBJ2-5; 10 nucleotides match TRBD2. CDR1 and CDR2 (germline): KGHDR, SFDVKD. The CDR3 runs 16 residues. The V gene end was trimmed by 4 bases and the J gene end by 2 bases; junction bases not matched to a gene: 6. In DNA, the CDR3 is TGTGCCACCAGTGAAGGACTAGCGGCCACTCAAGAGACCCAGTACTTC. Protein product: CATSEGLAATQETQYF.

The V call is TRBV28, the J call TRBJ1-2, with a possible D match to TRBD1 (6 bases). CDR3 size: 15 residues. Trimming removed 10 bases at V and 4 bases at J, with 22 bases between. Germline V CDR1 and CDR2: MDHEN, SYDVKM. The CDR3 DNA follows: TGTGCCACCGAAGGTCTGGGACACAGAACCTATGGCTACACCTTC. This sequence encodes CATEGLGHRTYGYTF.

This clone was seen a few times. As DNA, the CDR3 is TGTGCCAGCAGTGACGGGACAGGGGGCAATCAGCCCCAGCATTTT. Protein sequence: CASSDGTGGNQPQHF. The rearrangement links TRBV6-4 to TRBJ1-5; the match to TRBD1 covers 10 bases. V shed 2 bases, J shed 2 bases, and the junction held 0 bases outside the gene matches. This CDR3 is built from 15 residues. The germline gives CDR1 MRHNA, CDR2 SNTAGT.

The chain recombines TRBV28 with TRBJ1-1; perhaps TRBD1 as D (5 bases). The CDR3 consists of 12 residues. The V and J ends lost 6 bases and 1 base respectively, with 6 bases between them. Looked up from germline, CDR1 is MDHEN and CDR2 is SYDVKM. CDR3 in DNA: TGTGCCAGCAGGGGGGGGAACACTGAAGCTTTCTTT. Translation: CASRGGNTEAFF.

V gene TRBV2 combines with J gene TRBJ1-6; D is ambiguous. Germline V CDR1 and CDR2: SNHLY, FYNNEI. The CDR3 is 11 residues long. V dropped 5 bases and J dropped 8 bases, with 4 bases sitting between them. In DNA form, the CDR3 reads TGTGCCAGCAGTTCTGATTCACCCCTCCACTTT. Translation: CASSSDSPLHF.

The chain is built from TRBV9 and TRBJ2-1, with D tentatively TRBD2 (6 bases). Germline loops: CDR1 SGDLS, CDR2 YYNGEE. V lost 4 bases, J lost 6 bases, and 20 bases lay in between. This CDR3 contains 16 residues. The CDR3 region has the DNA TGTGCCAGCAGCCCCTCCCTGGGGAGGCGCCCCAATGAGCAGTTCTTC. Encoded protein: CASSPSLGRRPNEQFF. Combining the CDR3 with reference TRBV9 and TRBJ2-1 gives the whole variable domain DSGVTQTPKHLITATGQRVTLRCSPRSGDLSVYWYQQSLDQGLQFLIQYYNGEERAKGNILERFSAQQFPDLHSELNLSSLELGDSALYFCASSPSLGRRPNEQFFGPGTRLTVL.